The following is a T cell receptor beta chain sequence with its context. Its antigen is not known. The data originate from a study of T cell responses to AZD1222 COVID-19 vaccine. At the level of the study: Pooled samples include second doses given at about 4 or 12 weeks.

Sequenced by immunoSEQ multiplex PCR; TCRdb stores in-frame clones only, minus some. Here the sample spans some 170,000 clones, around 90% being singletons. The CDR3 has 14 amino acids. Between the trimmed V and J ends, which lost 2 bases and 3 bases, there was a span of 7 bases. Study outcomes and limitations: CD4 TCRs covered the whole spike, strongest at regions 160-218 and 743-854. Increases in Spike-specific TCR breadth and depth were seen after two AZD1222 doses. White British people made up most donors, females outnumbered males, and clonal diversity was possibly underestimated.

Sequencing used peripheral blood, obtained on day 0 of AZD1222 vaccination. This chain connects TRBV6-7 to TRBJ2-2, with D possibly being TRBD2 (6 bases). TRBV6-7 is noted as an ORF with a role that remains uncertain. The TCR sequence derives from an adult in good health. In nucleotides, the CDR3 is TGTGCCAGCAGTTACCGGGACTACACCGGGGAGCTGTTTTTT. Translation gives CASSYRDYTGELFF.